The clone carrying this TCR beta chain was found a few times. J was trimmed by 7 bases and V by 10 bases; bases with no gene match: 9. The CDR3 has 13 residues. The germline CDR1 and CDR2 sequences are LNHDA and SQIVND (reference sequence). Generated by immunoSEQ multiplex PCR, the TCRdb table keeps only in-frame clones and is missing some. Of fewer than 40,000 clones in the sample, 65% to 80% were seen once. Single viable CD3+CD4+CD8-CD45RO+ cells were sorted as the memory CD4+ T cells. This sample is drawn from a study of memory CD4+ T cells and cytomegalovirus serostatus. The TCR originated in an adult in good health and CMV-seropositive. Sample: memory CD4+ T cells from blood. The chain links TRBV19 to TRBJ2-1; TRBD2 matches 8 bases. For the CDR3, the DNA is TGTGCCACCAAAGATGGCGGGAGGAATGAGCAGTTCTTC. This gives the protein CATKDGGRNEQFF.